This TCR beta chain was identified during a study of response to subunit inactivated influenza vaccine (dated by TCRdb to 2016 to 2019). A note on the overall study: Deep quantitative T cell receptor repertoire profiling was used in the study to track responses to a trivalent subunit inactivated influenza vaccine. What the research found in general, with its limitations: It was suggested by the authors that each seasonal influenza vaccination may recruit only a limited number of new T cells.

The V end gives up 0 bases and the J end 4 bases, leaving 6 bases in the junction not matched to a gene. Via the germline V gene, CDR1 is LGHNA and CDR2 YNFKEQ. The CDR3, from cysteine to phenylalanine, totals 16 residues. Only the CDR3 region is kept as DNA, spanning 48 bases read in frame from base 1. As concerns this clonotype: Its antigen is unknown. One base away there is no much larger clone; base qualities are not given.

The library was made by RT-PCR. The sequencer listed for this sample is Illumina HiSeq 2500. TCRdb reanalyzed the raw reads on its own, using fastp at Q25 for trimming and MiXCR for clone calling, and kept in-frame beta chains. Entries are consolidated by CDR3 protein sequence, retaining the most common genes and DNA. This sample holds 540,000 or so distinct CDR3 sequences; 10% to 15% were observed only once. The ten largest clones capture around 14% of the sample. The sample's time point, from its label and the paper: more than 40 days after influenza vaccine administration. This sequence uses TRBV4-2 and TRBJ2-1, with 7 bases matching TRBD1. This clonotype was obtained from a man in his fifties who received an inactivated influenza vaccine. Donor details come from another sample of the same person, matched by shared clones. The source was PBMCs from blood, collected roughly 6 weeks after vaccination. The DNA sequence is TGTGCCAGCAGCCAAGATGCCAGGGGGATATACAATGAGCAGTTCTTC. Translated, it gives CASSQDARGIYNEQFF.